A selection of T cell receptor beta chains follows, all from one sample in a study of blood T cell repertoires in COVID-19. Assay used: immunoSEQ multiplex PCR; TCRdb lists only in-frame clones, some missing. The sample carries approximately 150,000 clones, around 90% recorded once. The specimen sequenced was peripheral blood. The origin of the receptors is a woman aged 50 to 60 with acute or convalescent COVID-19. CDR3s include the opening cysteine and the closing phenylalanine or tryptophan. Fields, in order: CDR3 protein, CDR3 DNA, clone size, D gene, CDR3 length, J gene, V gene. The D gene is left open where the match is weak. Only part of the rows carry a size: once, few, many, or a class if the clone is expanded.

CASSSGTGQGDTQYF,TGTGCCAGTAGCTCCGGGACAGGGCAAGGAGATACGCAGTATTTT,-,TRBD1,15,TRBJ2-3,TRBV19
CASSLTGGAKDINEKLFF,TGTGCCAGCTCACTGACAGGGGGCGCGAAGGATATTAATGAAAAACTGTTTTTT,-,TRBD1,18,TRBJ1-4,TRBV18
CASSPLRRGLDYGYTF,TGTGCCAGCAGCCCTTTAAGGAGGGGGCTAGACTATGGCTACACCTTC,-,TRBD1,16,TRBJ1-2,TRBV4-2
CASSGQQGGYTEAFF,TGTGCCAGCAGCGGACAACAGGGGGGGTACACTGAAGCTTTCTTT,few,TRBD1,15,TRBJ1-1,TRBV5-4
CASSQPFRDKSEQYF,TGCGCCAGCAGCCAACCGTTCAGGGATAAATCCGAGCAGTACTTC,-,-,15,TRBJ2-7,TRBV4-1
CASSTGTENTGELFF,TGTGCCAGCAGTACCGGGACAGAGAACACCGGGGAGCTGTTTTTT,few,TRBD1,15,TRBJ2-2,TRBV7-3
CASSVSGTSGNTIYF,TGTGCCAGCAGTGTGTCGGGTACTTCTGGAAACACCATATATTTT,-,-,15,TRBJ1-3,TRBV2
CASSLTGSYTEAFF,TGTGCCAGCAGCCTGACAGGGTCCTACACTGAAGCTTTCTTT,-,TRBD1,14,TRBJ1-1,TRBV5-6
CASSYSGGESGYTF,TGTGCCAGCAGTTACTCCGGAGGGGAGTCTGGCTACACCTTC,few,-,14,TRBJ1-2,TRBV6-5
CASSLGTGRYNEQFF,TGTGCCAGCAGCTTGGGGACAGGGCGGTACAATGAGCAGTTCTTC,-,TRBD1,15,TRBJ2-1,TRBV5-6
CATSDLRGEKLFF,TGTGCCACCAGTGATTTGCGGGGAGAAAAACTGTTTTTT,-,-,13,TRBJ1-4,TRBV24-1
CASSLEGGISEDTQYF,TGTGCCAGCAGCTTGGAGGGGGGGATTTCGGAAGATACGCAGTATTTT,-,-,16,TRBJ2-3,TRBV5-4
CASSLVAGLDGELFF,TGTGCCAGCAGCTTAGTAGCGGGGCTCGACGGGGAGCTGTTTTTT,-,TRBD2,15,TRBJ2-2,TRBV7-6
CASSQDLLAGDYEQYF,TGTGCCAGCAGCCAAGATTTGCTGGCGGGAGACTACGAGCAGTACTTC,-,TRBD2,16,TRBJ2-7,TRBV4-2
CATSDLQYSGSQNTGELFF,TGTGCCACCAGTGATTTGCAATATAGCGGGAGTCAGAACACCGGGGAGCTGTTTTTT,-,TRBD2,19,TRBJ2-2,TRBV24-1
CAWSPDRSFTYEQYF,TGTGCCTGGAGCCCAGACAGATCCTTTACCTACGAGCAGTACTTC,-,-,15,TRBJ2-7,TRBV30
CASRGLAPETQYF,TGTGCCAGCCGTGGACTAGCCCCGGAGACCCAGTACTTC,-,TRBD2,13,TRBJ2-5,TRBV19
CASSPPLAYEQFF,TGCGCCAGCAGCCCGCCCCTAGCTTATGAGCAGTTCTTC,-,-,13,TRBJ2-1,TRBV4-1
CASSYARGRGEQYF,TGTGCCAGCAGTTACGCCAGGGGGCGAGGCGAGCAGTACTTC,-,TRBD1,14,TRBJ2-7,TRBV6-5
CASSDTQGAVDEQYF,TGTGCCAGCAGCGACACCCAGGGGGCTGTGGACGAGCAGTACTTC,-,TRBD1,15,TRBJ2-7,TRBV6-5
CASSPGLAGANTGELFF,TGTGCCAGCAGCCCGGGACTAGCGGGTGCTAACACCGGGGAGCTGTTTTTT,-,TRBD2,17,TRBJ2-2,TRBV13
CASQDRENTEAFF,TGTGCCAGTCAAGACAGAGAGAACACTGAAGCTTTCTTT,few,-,13,TRBJ1-1,TRBV19
CASSYRDGYTF,TGTGCCAGCAGTTACCGGGATGGCTACACCTTC,-,-,11,TRBJ1-2,TRBV6-5
CASSFRPGQSSTDTQYF,TGCGCCAGCAGCTTTCGACCGGGACAATCTAGCACAGATACGCAGTATTTT,-,-,17,TRBJ2-3,TRBV5-1
CASSQEPPRRDQPQHF,TGCGCCAGCAGCCAAGAGCCACCGAGAAGAGATCAGCCCCAGCATTTT,-,-,16,TRBJ1-5,TRBV4-1
CASSQDPGLSNQPQHF,TGTGCCAGCAGCCAAGACCCAGGGCTTAGCAATCAGCCCCAGCATTTT,-,-,16,TRBJ1-5,TRBV14
CSHARGPEAFF,TGCAGCCATGCTAGGGGGCCTGAAGCTTTCTTT,-,TRBD1,11,TRBJ1-1,TRBV29-1
CASSFRQGAAYGYTF,TGTGCCAGCAGCTTTCGACAGGGGGCAGCCTATGGCTACACCTTC,-,TRBD1,15,TRBJ1-2,TRBV11-1
CASSVNSGGADTQYF,TGTGCCAGCAGCGTAAACAGCGGGGGGGCGGATACGCAGTATTTT,-,TRBD2,15,TRBJ2-3,TRBV9